Listed below are T cell receptor beta chains from one sample, sequenced in a study of blood T cell repertoires in COVID-19. The table came from immunoSEQ multiplex PCR; TCRdb's copy has only in-frame clones and leaves some out. Of tens of thousands of clones detected, 65% to 85% appear once; the ten largest clones hold roughly 4.5%. Sequencing was done on a sample of peripheral blood. These receptors came from a woman aged 55 to 70 with acute or convalescent COVID-19. Both conserved end residues are part of each CDR3. The D gene is left open where the match is weak. The size field is filled for only some rows; it gives once, few, many or a size class.

V: TRBV30; J: TRBJ1-1; size: NA; D: TRBD1; DNA: TGTGCCTGGACTTTAGGGGGCGGGACTGAAGCTTTCTTT; CDR3: CAWTLGGGTEAFF
V: TRBV6-5; J: TRBJ2-5; size: NA; D: NA; DNA: TGTGCCAGCCTGCAGCTCGGAGGGCCAGAGACCCAGTACTTC; CDR3: CASLQLGGPETQYF
V: TRBV5-1; J: TRBJ1-1; size: NA; D: TRBD1; DNA: TGCGCCAGCACCCGAGACGGGACAGGGGGCACTGAAGCTTTCTTT; CDR3: CASTRDGTGGTEAFF
V: TRBV6-5; J: TRBJ1-5; size: once; D: NA; DNA: TGTGCCAGCAGCACAGGGTGGGGGCAGCCCCAGCATTTT; CDR3: CASSTGWGQPQHF
V: TRBV10-3; J: TRBJ2-2; size: NA; D: TRBD1; DNA: TGTGCCACCTCCGGGACAGGGCCCACCGGGGAGCTGTTTTTT; CDR3: CATSGTGPTGELFF
V: TRBV5-4; J: TRBJ2-7; size: once; D: NA; DNA: TGTGCCAGCAGCTGGGGGGGCGCGGTCCCCTACGAGCAGTACTTC; CDR3: CASSWGGAVPYEQYF
V: TRBV6-6; J: TRBJ2-5; size: NA; D: TRBD1; DNA: TGTGCCAGCAGCCAGACAGGGGTGGAGGGAGAGACCCAGTACTTC; CDR3: CASSQTGVEGETQYF
V: TRBV19; J: TRBJ1-1; size: NA; D: TRBD1; DNA: TGTGCCAGTAGTCCAGGACAGGGAAGAACTGAAGCTTTCTTT; CDR3: CASSPGQGRTEAFF
V: TRBV19; J: TRBJ1-4; size: NA; D: TRBD1; DNA: TGTGCCACTTCGACCGGGACAGGGCGAGAAAAACTGTTTTTT; CDR3: CATSTGTGREKLFF
V: TRBV2; J: TRBJ1-5; size: NA; D: NA; DNA: TGTGCCAGCAGTTACGGGGTAGGACAGCCCCAGCATTTT; CDR3: CASSYGVGQPQHF
V: TRBV7-9; J: TRBJ1-2; size: NA; D: NA; DNA: TGTGCCAGCAGCCCCGGGACACCTAACTATGGCTACACCTTC; CDR3: CASSPGTPNYGYTF
V: TRBV5-1; J: TRBJ2-2; size: NA; D: TRBD1; DNA: TGCGCCAGCAGCTTTGGACAGGGGGGAAGCACCGGGGAGCTGTTTTTT; CDR3: CASSFGQGGSTGELFF
V: TRBV5-4; J: TRBJ1-1; size: NA; D: TRBD1; DNA: TGTGCCAGCCTAAGTAAGACAGGGAAGGGGGACACTGAAGCTTTCTTT; CDR3: CASLSKTGKGDTEAFF
V: TRBV7-5; J: TRBJ1-6; size: NA; D: NA; DNA: TGTGTCAGAAGCTTAGGATTAGACACGAACGACAGGAGCTCCTATAATTCACCCCTCCACTTT; CDR3: CVRSLGLDTNDRSSYNSPLHF
V: TRBV9; J: TRBJ1-1; size: NA; D: TRBD1; DNA: TGTGCCAGCAGCGCAGGGGGCAGTCCGGTGAACACTGAAGCTTTCTTT; CDR3: CASSAGGSPVNTEAFF
V: TRBV7-2; J: TRBJ2-3; size: NA; D: NA; DNA: TGTGCCAGCAGCTCCTTCGGTAGCACAGATACGCAGTATTTT; CDR3: CASSSFGSTDTQYF
V: TRBV6-1; J: TRBJ2-4; size: once; D: TRBD1; DNA: TGTGCCAGCAGTGAATCGGACAGGTACCTATCGAAAGGGATGTACTTC; CDR3: CASSESDRYLSKGMYF
V: TRBV19; J: TRBJ2-3; size: NA; D: NA; DNA: TGTGCCAGTAGCGAGAGGGAAGGGCAGTATTTT; CDR3: CASSEREGQYF
V: TRBV7-3; J: TRBJ2-1; size: NA; D: NA; DNA: TGTGCCAGCAGCTTAGGCGGGGTACAGGAGCAGTTCTTC; CDR3: CASSLGGVQEQFF
V: TRBV5-6; J: TRBJ1-1; size: NA; D: NA; DNA: TGTGCCAGCAGGCCAGGGGAGATGAACACTGAAGCTTTCTTT; CDR3: CASRPGEMNTEAFF
V: TRBV6-4; J: TRBJ1-1; size: NA; D: NA; DNA: TGTGCCAGCCGTATTCATCCGGGGGGGGAGGCTGAAGCTTTCTTT; CDR3: CASRIHPGGEAEAFF
V: TRBV3-1/TRBV3-2; J: TRBJ2-2; size: NA; D: TRBD2; DNA: TGTGCCAGCAGCCTAAGTGCGGGGGGGGTAACCGGGGAGCTGTTTTTT; CDR3: CASSLSAGGVTGELFF
V: TRBV7-3; J: TRBJ2-3; size: NA; D: TRBD2; DNA: TGTGCCAGCAGCTTAACCCCTAGCGGGGGAACAGATACGCAGTATTTT; CDR3: CASSLTPSGGTDTQYF
V: TRBV7-9; J: TRBJ2-7; size: NA; D: NA; DNA: TGTGCCAGCAGCTTAACGACGGGTGGAGGGGTTTTCGCCGAGCAGTACTTC; CDR3: CASSLTTGGGVFAEQYF
V: TRBV19; J: TRBJ2-6; size: NA; D: TRBD1; DNA: TGTGCCAGTAGTATATCGGGCAGGGGGATGATGCCTGGGGCCAACGTCCTGACTTTC; CDR3: CASSISGRGMMPGANVLTF
V: TRBV11-2; J: TRBJ2-5; size: NA; D: TRBD1; DNA: TGTGCCAGCAGCTTAGTGGACAGGGCACAAGAGACCCAGTACTTC; CDR3: CASSLVDRAQETQYF